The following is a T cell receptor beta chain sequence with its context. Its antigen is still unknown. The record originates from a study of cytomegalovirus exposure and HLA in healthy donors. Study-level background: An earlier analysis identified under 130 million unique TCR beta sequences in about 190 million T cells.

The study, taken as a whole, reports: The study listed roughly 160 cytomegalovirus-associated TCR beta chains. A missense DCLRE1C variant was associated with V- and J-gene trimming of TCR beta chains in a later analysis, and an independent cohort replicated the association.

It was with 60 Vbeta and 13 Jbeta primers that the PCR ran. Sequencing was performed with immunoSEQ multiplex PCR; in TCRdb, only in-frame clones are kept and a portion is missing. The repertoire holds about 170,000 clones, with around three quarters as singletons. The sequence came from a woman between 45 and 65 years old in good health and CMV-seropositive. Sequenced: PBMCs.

CDR3 sequence reads: CASSPRGAVGMTEAFF. CDR3 nucleotides: TGTGCCAGCAGCCCCCGCGGAGCCGTTGGAATGACTGAAGCTTTCTTT. The chain is built from TRBV7-9 and TRBJ1-1; D gene unclear. CDR1 and CDR2 from the germline V gene are SEHNR and FQNEAQ (reference sequence). The CDR3 runs 16 residues. Trimming stripped 5 bases from V and 5 bases from J, with 21 bases between.